Shown below are 32 T cell receptor beta chains from a single sample sequenced in a study of blood T cell repertoires in COVID-19. Measured with immunoSEQ multiplex PCR; TCRdb has only the in-frame clones, and not every one. The table includes some 130,000 clones, about 70% detected once. Sequencing was performed on peripheral blood. The receptors were gathered from a woman aged 70-85 years with acute or convalescent COVID-19.

The rearrangement joins TRBV5-4 to TRBJ1-4; D unclear. V dropped 2 bases and J dropped 8 bases, with 10 bases sitting between them. The CDR3 sequence is 13 residues long. Germline CDR1 and CDR2: SGHNT and YYREEE (reference sequence). Here the CDR3 reads CASSFGQQEKLFF. The CDR3, as DNA: TGTGCCAGCAGCTTTGGGCAACAGGAAAAACTGTTTTTT.

The chain has TRBV30 and TRBJ1-6; tentatively, D is TRBD1 (5 bases). Deletions cut 2 bases from V and 7 bases from J, with 15 bases between. The CDR3 loop spans 15 amino acids. Germline CDR1 and CDR2: GTSNPN and SVGIG (reference sequence). In DNA form, the CDR3 reads TGTGCCTGGAGTCCGCAGGGTCTAGGAAATTCACCCCTCCACTTT. Residues: CAWSPQGLGNSPLHF.

The genes are TRBV18 and TRBJ1-1; possible D gene TRBD1, 5 bases. CDR3 length: 12 residues. With 1 base removed from V and 8 bases from J, the gap between germline ends came to 8 bases. Germline lookup yields CDR1 KGHSH and CDR2 LQKENI. The DNA of the CDR3 is TGTGCCAGCTCACCACGGGACTCCGAAGCTTTCTTT. Protein product: CASSPRDSEAFF.

A single count supports this clone. This chain connects TRBV7-9 to TRBJ2-7; TRBD2 might be the D (6 bases). The CDR3 covers 12 residues. From germline, CDR1 is SEHNR and CDR2 FQNEAQ (reference sequence). The ends were cut back, 4 bases at V and 5 bases at J, with 9 bases in the middle. CDR3 protein: CASSSRLDEQYF. The CDR3 DNA is TGTGCCAGCAGCTCACGACTAGACGAGCAGTACTTC.

For the CDR3, the DNA is TGTGCCATCAGTGAAGGCAGGGCTGTTAATGAAAAACTGTTTTTT. Translation gives CAISEGRAVNEKLFF. The rearrangement links TRBV10-3 to TRBJ1-4; possibly TRBD1 for D (5 bases). Trimming took off 3 bases at V and 4 bases at J, with 12 bases between the two ends. Germline assignment: CDR1 ENHRY and CDR2 SYGVKD. The CDR3 extends over 15 amino acids.

In nucleotides, the CDR3 is TGTGCCAGCTCACCACCAATACAGCCAGAGACCCAGTACTTC. The encoded protein is CASSPPIQPETQYF. This sequence joins TRBV18 and TRBJ2-5; D not certain. V was clipped by 0 bases and J by 4 bases, with 9 bases between them. Germline V CDR1 and CDR2: KGHSH, LQKENI. This CDR3 region has 14 residues.

The CDR3 bases are TGTGCCAGCAGCCTTGGGGGGGAGTCCTACGAGCAGTACTTC. This encodes CASSLGGESYEQYF. The chain employs TRBV6-5 and TRBJ2-7; TRBD2 matches at 7 bases. V was pared by 6 bases and J by 1 base, with 6 bases of the junction left unmatched. CDR3 size: 14 residues. Germline V gene data show CDR1 as MNHEY and CDR2 as SVGAGI.

CDR3 in amino acids: CASREANQPQHF. The CDR3 nucleotides are TGTGCCAGCAGGGAGGCAAATCAGCCCCAGCATTTT. The rearrangement joins TRBV28 to TRBJ1-5, with D uncertain. V lost 6 bases, J lost 4 bases, and 7 bases lay in between. From germline, CDR1 is MDHEN and CDR2 SYDVKM. CDR3 size: 12 residues.

CDR3: CASSTPGLAKTQYF. The CDR3 DNA reads as TGTGCCAGTAGTACTCCGGGACTAGCCAAGACCCAGTACTTC. This chain uses TRBV19 with TRBJ2-5; 9 bases match TRBD2. This CDR3 is 14 amino acids long. Germline assignment: CDR1 LNHDA and CDR2 SQIVND (reference sequence). V gave up 4 bases and J gave up 6 bases; unmatched junction bases: 6.

The chain carries TRBV10-2 and TRBJ2-5; D remains unclear. Germline V gene lookup returns CDR1 WSHSY and CDR2 SAAADI. The CDR3 totals 14 residues. V was trimmed by 3 bases and J by 1 base, leaving 9 bases between them. CDR3 coding DNA: TGCGCCAGCAGTGATGTCAGTCGCCAAGAGACCCAGTACTTC. The encoded protein is CASSDVSRQETQYF.

This chain connects TRBV4-3 to TRBJ1-6; no definite D call. Germline V lookup: CDR1 LGHNA, CDR2 YSLEER. This CDR3 has 14 amino acids. With 3 bases removed from V and 8 bases from J, the gap between germline ends came to 11 bases. CDR3 DNA sequence: TGCGCCAGCAGCCATCTGGGCCAGGATTCACCCCTCCACTTT. Translated: CASSHLGQDSPLHF.

The CDR3 region is CSVEGRQGAYNEQFF. The CDR3 DNA follows: TGCAGCGTTGAAGGGCGGCAGGGGGCGTACAATGAGCAGTTCTTC. The J gene is TRBJ2-1, the V gene TRBV29-1, with 8 bases matching TRBD1. This CDR3 region has 15 residues. The V and J ends lost 1 base and 4 bases, in that order; junction bases with no gene match: 6. Germline loops: CDR1 SQVTM, CDR2 ANQGSEA.

The chain links TRBV6-2 or TRBV6-3 to TRBJ2-3, with D perhaps TRBD1 (5 bases). The length of the CDR3 is 15 residues. In germline, CDR1 is MNHEY, CDR2 SVGEGT. The V end was cut by 4 bases, the J end by 0 bases, with 11 bases between. The CDR3 loop reads CASSSDSFSTDTQYF. The CDR3 coding sequence is TGTGCCAGCAGTTCCGACAGCTTTAGCACAGATACGCAGTATTTT.

The V and J genes are TRBV7-2 and TRBJ1-1, with TRBD1 matching over 7 bases. V dropped 8 bases and J dropped 7; count of bases not matched to a gene: 10. The CDR3 has 13 amino acids. Germline V lookup: CDR1 SGHTA, CDR2 FQGNSA. CDR3 in amino acids: CASRTQGRVEAFF. The CDR3 DNA reads as TGTGCCAGCCGGACACAGGGGAGAGTTGAAGCTTTCTTT.

The genes are TRBV2 and TRBJ2-1; perhaps TRBD1 as D (6 bases). The ends were cut back, 7 bases at V and 5 bases at J, with 15 bases in the middle. Germline assignment: CDR1 SNHLY and CDR2 FYNNEI. The CDR3 runs 14 residues. Here the CDR3 reads CASMITGFHNEQFF. In nucleotides, the CDR3 is TGTGCCAGCATGATTACAGGGTTTCACAATGAGCAGTTCTTC.

The CDR3 nucleotides are TGTGCCAGCAGCACGGACAACCAAGAGACCCAGTACTTC. This sequence encodes CASSTDNQETQYF. The chain carries TRBV6-2 or TRBV6-3 and TRBJ2-5; weak D call: TRBD1 (5 bases). Germline V gene data show CDR1 as MNHEY and CDR2 as SVGEGT. V dropped 6 bases and J dropped 0 bases, with 8 bases sitting between them. The CDR3 sequence is 13 residues long.

This chain uses TRBV2 with TRBJ2-5, with TRBD2 identical over 14 bases. This CDR3 has 17 residues. Trimming removed 5 bases from V and 2 bases from J; junction bases left unmatched: 7. CDR1 and CDR2 from the germline V gene are SNHLY and FYNNEI. The CDR3 DNA is TGTGCCAGCAGTCCGGGACTAGCGGGGGCCGCACAAGAGACCCAGTACTTC. Amino acids: CASSPGLAGAAQETQYF.

V gene TRBV9 combines with J gene TRBJ1-4, with 7 bases fitting TRBD1. There are 15 residues in the CDR3. With V trimmed by 2 bases and J by 4 bases, 5 bases remained unmatched. Germline V lookup: CDR1 SGDLS, CDR2 YYNGEE. CDR3 in amino acids: CASSVGTGVNEKLFF. The DNA of the CDR3 is TGTGCCAGCAGCGTTGGTACAGGGGTTAATGAAAAACTGTTTTTT. The entire variable domain, with the rest obtained from reference TRBV9 and TRBJ1-4, is as follows: DSGVTQTPKHLITATGQRVTLRCSPRSGDLSVYWYQQSLDQGLQFLIQYYNGEERAKGNILERFSAQQFPDLHSELNLSSLELGDSALYFCASSVGTGVNEKLFFGSGTQLSVL.

The CDR3 reads CASSLPYYEQYF. In DNA, the CDR3 is TGTGCCAGCAGTCTACCCTACTACGAGCAGTACTTC. V and J are TRBV12-3 or TRBV12-4 and TRBJ2-7; D gene ambiguous. Trimming removed 5 bases at V and 3 bases at J, with 8 bases between. This CDR3 contains 12 residues.

This rearrangement joins TRBV19 to TRBJ2-2; D gene ambiguous. The CDR3 totals 13 residues. Germline V lookup: CDR1 LNHDA, CDR2 SQIVND (reference sequence). The V and J ends lost 9 bases and 0 bases respectively, with 8 bases between them. CDR3 amino acids: CASQEPNTGELFF. CDR3 in DNA: TGTGCCAGCCAGGAACCGAACACCGGGGAGCTGTTTTTT.

The J gene is TRBJ1-2, the V gene TRBV7-8; 9 bases match TRBD1. Germline lookup yields CDR1 SGHVS and CDR2 FQNEAQ. The CDR3 runs to 14 residues. The junction had 5 bases not matched to a gene; V was cut back by 1 base and J by 8 bases. The DNA for the CDR3 is TGTGCCAGCAGCTTAGTACAGGGGGCGGAAGGCTACACCTTC. The encoded protein is CASSLVQGAEGYTF.

This sequence joins TRBV19 and TRBJ1-5; a weak D match, TRBD1 (5 bases). The CDR3 is 15 residues long. Germline V CDR1 and CDR2: LNHDA, SQIVND (reference sequence). The V end lost 6 bases, the J end lost 6 bases, and 18 bases lay between the germline ends. CDR3 bases: TGTGCCAGTAGAGGTTCGGCAGGGCGACTTCAGCCCCAGCATTTT. Amino acids: CASRGSAGRLQPQHF.

The V call is TRBV2, the J call TRBJ1-2, with D maybe TRBD1 (5 bases). In germline, CDR1 is SNHLY, CDR2 FYNNEI. The CDR3 is 14 amino acids. V lost 3 bases, J lost 1 base, and 9 bases lay in between. As DNA, the CDR3 is TGTGCCAGCAGTGACGGGGGAAGTAACTATGGCTACACCTTC. Encoded protein: CASSDGGSNYGYTF.

The gene calls are TRBV19 and TRBJ2-7; D is ambiguous. The CDR3 sequence is 14 residues long. The germline V gene has CDR1 LNHDA and CDR2 SQIVND (reference sequence). V shed 1 base and J shed 0 bases, with 7 bases lying between them. In nucleotides, the CDR3 is TGTGCCAGTAGTATAGGCGAGCTCTCCTACGAGCAGTACTTC. This translates into CASSIGELSYEQYF. Filled out from reference TRBV19 and TRBJ2-7, the complete variable domain reads DGGITQSPKYLFRKEGQNVTLSCEQNLNHDAMYWYRQDPGQGLRLIYYSQIVNDFQKGDIAEGYSVSREKKESFPLTVTSAQKNPTAFYLCASSIGELSYEQYFGPGTRLTVT.

This clone was seen only a few times. The rearrangement uses TRBV27 and TRBJ1-1, with TRBD1 matching over 7 bases. CDR3 size: 15 residues. Germline V gene sequence: CDR1 MNHEY, CDR2 SMNVEV (reference sequence). V lost 2 bases and J lost 1; bases outside the gene matches: 4. In DNA form, the CDR3 reads TGTGCCAGCAGTTTAGGTGCAGGGGGGAACACTGAAGCTTTCTTT. This sequence encodes CASSLGAGGNTEAFF.

The V gene is TRBV29-1, the J gene TRBJ1-5; D might be TRBD1 (5 bases). V gave up 4 bases and J gave up 4 bases, with 11 bases separating them. Germline values: CDR1 SQVTM, CDR2 ANQGSEA. The CDR3 loop spans 13 amino acids. CDR3 nucleotide sequence: TGCAGCGTTGTTGTACAGGATAATCAGCCCCAGCATTTT. This encodes CSVVVQDNQPQHF.

This clone was picked up a small number of times. CDR3 DNA: TGTGCCAGCACTGTAGCGGGAGGTTCCTACAATGAGCAGTTCTTC. Translated: CASTVAGGSYNEQFF. The J gene is TRBJ2-1, the V gene TRBV9; 10 bases match TRBD2. From germline, CDR1 is SGDLS and CDR2 YYNGEE. This CDR3 contains 15 residues. Germline trimming cut 6 bases from V and 1 base from J; bases unmatched to any gene: 4.

The rearrangement joins TRBV6-2 or TRBV6-3 to TRBJ1-4; 7 bases are a match to TRBD1. The V and J ends lost 0 bases and 5 bases, in that order; junction bases with no gene match: 12. Germline V gives CDR1 MNHEY, CDR2 SVGEGT. This CDR3 has 18 amino acids. Written as DNA, the CDR3 is TGTGCCAGCAGTTACTCCCCGCGAGGGACAGAAAACAATGAAAAACTGTTTTTT. Protein sequence: CASSYSPRGTENNEKLFF.

The chain employs TRBV4-2 and TRBJ1-2; possibly TRBD1 for D (6 bases). The V end was cut by 2 bases, the J end by 6 bases, with 16 bases between. The germline CDR1 and CDR2 sequences are LGHNA and YNFKEQ. This CDR3 has 15 residues. CDR3 sequence (DNA): TGTGCCAGCAGCCAACCCGAGGACAGATCCCATGGCTACACCTTC. Its translation is CASSQPEDRSHGYTF.

V usage is TRBV6-6 and J usage is TRBJ1-2; the D is unclear. The germline gives CDR1 MNHNY, CDR2 SVGAGI (reference sequence). The CDR3 spans 11 residues. V lost 10 bases, J lost 8 bases, and 14 bases lay in between. The CDR3 region is CATLTPGGYTF. As DNA, the CDR3 is TGTGCCACCTTGACACCTGGAGGCTACACCTTC.

V usage is TRBV28 and J usage is TRBJ1-2; D may be TRBD1 (6 bases). The V gene's germline CDR1 is MDHEN and CDR2 SYDVKM. The CDR3 length is 14 residues. The V end was cut by 3 bases, the J end by 7 bases, with 15 bases between. Here the CDR3 DNA reads TGTGCCAGCAGTTTGATTGCGGGGGCTCTTGGCTACACCTTC. This gives the protein CASSLIAGALGYTF.

The chain links TRBV7-2 to TRBJ1-5, with 8 bases lining up with TRBD1. The CDR3 totals 15 residues. Germline CDR1 SGHTA, CDR2 FQGNSA. The V gene end was trimmed by 1 base and the J gene end by 5 bases; junction bases not matched to a gene: 4. The DNA of the CDR3 is TGTGCCAGCAGCTTAGGGGCCAGGGGGCATCAGCCCCAGCATTTT. Protein: CASSLGARGHQPQHF.